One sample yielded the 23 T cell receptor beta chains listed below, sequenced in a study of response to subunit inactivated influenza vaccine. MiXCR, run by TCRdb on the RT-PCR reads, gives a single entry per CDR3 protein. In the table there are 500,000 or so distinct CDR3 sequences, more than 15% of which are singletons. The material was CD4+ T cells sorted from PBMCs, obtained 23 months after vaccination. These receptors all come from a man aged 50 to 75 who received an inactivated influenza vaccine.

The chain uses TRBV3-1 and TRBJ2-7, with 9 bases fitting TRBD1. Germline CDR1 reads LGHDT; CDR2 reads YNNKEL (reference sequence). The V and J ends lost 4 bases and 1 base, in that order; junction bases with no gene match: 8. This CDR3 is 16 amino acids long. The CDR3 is CASSLGEDRGSYEQYF. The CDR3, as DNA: TGTGCCAGCAGCCTTGGGGAGGACAGGGGTTCCTACGAGCAGTACTTC.

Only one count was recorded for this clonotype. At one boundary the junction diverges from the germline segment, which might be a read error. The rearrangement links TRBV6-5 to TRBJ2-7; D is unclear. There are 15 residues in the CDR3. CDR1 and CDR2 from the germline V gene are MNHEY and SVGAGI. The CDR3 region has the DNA TGTGCCAGCAGTTACTCTCGGGCTCAGGCCTACGGGCAGTACTTC. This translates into CASSYSRAQAYGQYF.

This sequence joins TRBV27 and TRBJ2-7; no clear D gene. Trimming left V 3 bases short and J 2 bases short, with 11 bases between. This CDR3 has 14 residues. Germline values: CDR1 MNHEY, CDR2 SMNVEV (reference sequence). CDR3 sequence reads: CASSFRVGTYEQYF. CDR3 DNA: TGTGCCAGCAGTTTTCGTGTAGGAACCTACGAGCAGTACTTC.

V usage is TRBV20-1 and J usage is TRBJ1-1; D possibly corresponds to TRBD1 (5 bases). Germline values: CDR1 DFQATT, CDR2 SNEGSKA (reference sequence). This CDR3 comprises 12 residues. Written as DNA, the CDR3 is TGCAGATGCAGGGACGGGGACACTGAAGCTTTCTTT. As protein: CRCRDGDTEAFF.

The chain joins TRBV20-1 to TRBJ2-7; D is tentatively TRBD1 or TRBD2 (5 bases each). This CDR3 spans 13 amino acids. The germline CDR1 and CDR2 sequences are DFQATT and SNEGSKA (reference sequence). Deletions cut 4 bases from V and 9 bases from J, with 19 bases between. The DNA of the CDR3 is TGCAGTGCTAAGCACCGGGACGCCCCGCGGCAGTACTTC. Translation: CSAKHRDAPRQYF.

The CDR3 nucleotides read TGTGCCAGCAGCGCCCTTTCGGGGGTTAGCGGGGAGCTGTTTTTT. As protein: CASSALSGVSGELFF. V is TRBV9 and J is TRBJ2-2; D might be TRBD2 (6 bases). The CDR3 covers 15 residues. Germline V gene data show CDR1 as SGDLS and CDR2 as YYNGEE. Deletions cut 3 bases from V and 7 bases from J, with 16 bases between.

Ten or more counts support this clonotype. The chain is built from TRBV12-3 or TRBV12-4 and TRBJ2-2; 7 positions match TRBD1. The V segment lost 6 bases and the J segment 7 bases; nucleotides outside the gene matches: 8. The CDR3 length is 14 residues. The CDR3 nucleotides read TGTGCCAGCAGGACCGGGACAGTTAGCGGGGAGCTGTTTTTT. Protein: CASRTGTVSGELFF.

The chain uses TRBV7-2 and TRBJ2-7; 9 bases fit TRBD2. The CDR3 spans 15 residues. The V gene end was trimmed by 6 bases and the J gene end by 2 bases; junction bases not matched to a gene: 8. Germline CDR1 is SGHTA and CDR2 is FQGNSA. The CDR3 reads CASRRRGLAAYEQYF. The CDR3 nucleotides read TGTGCCAGCAGACGCCGGGGACTAGCCGCCTACGAGCAGTACTTC.

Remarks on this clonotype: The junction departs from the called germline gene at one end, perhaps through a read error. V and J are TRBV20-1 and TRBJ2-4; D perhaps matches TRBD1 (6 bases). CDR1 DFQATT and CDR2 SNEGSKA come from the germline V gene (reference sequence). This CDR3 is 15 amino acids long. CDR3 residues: CSAGDAGTSKNIQYF. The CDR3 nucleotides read TGCAGTGCTGGAGATGCCGGGACATCGAAAAACATTCAGTACTTC.

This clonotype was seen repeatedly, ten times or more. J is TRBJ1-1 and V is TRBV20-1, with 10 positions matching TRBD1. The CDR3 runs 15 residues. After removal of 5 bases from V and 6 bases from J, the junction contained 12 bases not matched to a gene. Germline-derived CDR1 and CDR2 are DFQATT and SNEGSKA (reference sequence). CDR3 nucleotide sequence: TGCAGTGCTCCCGACAGGGGGCGTCTTGGTGCTGAAGCTTTCTTT. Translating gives CSAPDRGRLGAEAFF.

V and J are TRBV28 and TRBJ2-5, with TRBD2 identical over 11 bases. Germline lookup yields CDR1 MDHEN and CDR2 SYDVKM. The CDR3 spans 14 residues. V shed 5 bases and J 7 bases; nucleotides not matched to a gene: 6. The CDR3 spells CASSTGLAVGTQYF. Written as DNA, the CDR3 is TGTGCCAGCAGTACGGGACTAGCGGTCGGGACCCAGTACTTC.

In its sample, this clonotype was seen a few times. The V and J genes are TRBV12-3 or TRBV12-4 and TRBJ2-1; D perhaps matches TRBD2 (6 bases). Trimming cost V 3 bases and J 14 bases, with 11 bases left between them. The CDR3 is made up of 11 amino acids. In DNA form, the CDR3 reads TGTGCCAGCAGTTTCGGAGGGATCGAGTTCTTC. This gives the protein CASSFGGIEFF.

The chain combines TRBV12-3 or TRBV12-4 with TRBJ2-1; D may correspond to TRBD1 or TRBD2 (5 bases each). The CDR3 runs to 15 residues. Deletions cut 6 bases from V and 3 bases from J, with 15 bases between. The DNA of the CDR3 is TGTGCCAGCAGGACGGGAAGGGGAGACTACAATGAGCAGTTCTTC. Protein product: CASRTGRGDYNEQFF.

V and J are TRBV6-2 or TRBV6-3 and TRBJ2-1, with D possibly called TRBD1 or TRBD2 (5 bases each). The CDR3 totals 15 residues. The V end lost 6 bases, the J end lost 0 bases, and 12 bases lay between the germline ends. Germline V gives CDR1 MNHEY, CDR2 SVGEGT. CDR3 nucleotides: TGTGCCAGCAGATCCAGCGGACACTCCTACAATGAGCAGTTCTTC. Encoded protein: CASRSSGHSYNEQFF.

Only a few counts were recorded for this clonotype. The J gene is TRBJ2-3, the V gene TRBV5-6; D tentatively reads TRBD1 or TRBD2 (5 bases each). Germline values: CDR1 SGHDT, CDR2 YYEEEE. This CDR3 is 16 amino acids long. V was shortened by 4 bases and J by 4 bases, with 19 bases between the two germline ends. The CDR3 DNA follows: TGTGCCAGCAGCCCCTTACTCAACGTGGGGGCAGATACGCAGTATTTT. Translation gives CASSPLLNVGADTQYF.

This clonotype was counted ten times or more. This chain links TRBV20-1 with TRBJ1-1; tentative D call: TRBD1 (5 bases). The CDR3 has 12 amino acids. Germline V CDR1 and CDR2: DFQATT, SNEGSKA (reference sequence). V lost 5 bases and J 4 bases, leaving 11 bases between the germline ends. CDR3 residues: CSASHGGTEAFF. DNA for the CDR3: TGCAGTGCTTCCCATGGGGGCACTGAAGCTTTCTTT.

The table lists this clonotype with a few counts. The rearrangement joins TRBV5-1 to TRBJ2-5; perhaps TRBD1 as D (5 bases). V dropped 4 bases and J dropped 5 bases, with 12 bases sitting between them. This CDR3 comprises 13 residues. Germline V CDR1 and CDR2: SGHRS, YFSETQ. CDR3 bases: TGCGCCAGCAGCACTACACACAGGGAGACCCAGTACTTC. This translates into CASSTTHRETQYF.

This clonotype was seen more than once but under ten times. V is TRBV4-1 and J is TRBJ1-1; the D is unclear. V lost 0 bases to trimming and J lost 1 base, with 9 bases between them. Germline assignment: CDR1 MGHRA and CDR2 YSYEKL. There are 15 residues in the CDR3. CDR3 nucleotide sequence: TGCGCCAGCAGCCAAGATGTGGGCAGGAACACTGAAGCTTTCTTT. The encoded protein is CASSQDVGRNTEAFF.

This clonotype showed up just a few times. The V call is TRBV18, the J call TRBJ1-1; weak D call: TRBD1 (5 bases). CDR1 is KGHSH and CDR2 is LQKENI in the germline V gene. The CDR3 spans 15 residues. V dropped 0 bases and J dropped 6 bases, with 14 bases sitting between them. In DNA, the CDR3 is TGTGCCAGCTCACCACCTGGGATAGGGGCGTCTGAAGCTTTCTTT. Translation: CASSPPGIGASEAFF. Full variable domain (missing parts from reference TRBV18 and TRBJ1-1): NAGVMQNPRHLVRRRGQEARLRCSPMKGHSHVYWYRQLPEEGLKFMVYLQKENIIDESGMPKERFSAEFPKEGPSILRIQQVVRGDSAAYFCASSPPGIGASEAFFGQGTRLTVV.

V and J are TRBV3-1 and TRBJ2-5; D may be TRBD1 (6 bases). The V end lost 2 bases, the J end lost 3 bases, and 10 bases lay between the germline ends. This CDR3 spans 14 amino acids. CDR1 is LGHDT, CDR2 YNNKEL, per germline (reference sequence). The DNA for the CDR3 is TGTGCCAGCAGCCAACCAGGACAGAAAGAGACCCAGTACTTC. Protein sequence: CASSQPGQKETQYF.

For the CDR3, the DNA is TGCGCCAGCAGCACCCGACAGAACTATGGCTACACCTTC. It yields the protein CASSTRQNYGYTF. This chain connects TRBV5-1 to TRBJ1-2, with a weak D call TRBD1 (5 bases). The germline gives CDR1 SGHRS, CDR2 YFSETQ. V lost 4 bases and J 2 bases, leaving 9 bases between the germline ends. The CDR3 is 13 residues long.

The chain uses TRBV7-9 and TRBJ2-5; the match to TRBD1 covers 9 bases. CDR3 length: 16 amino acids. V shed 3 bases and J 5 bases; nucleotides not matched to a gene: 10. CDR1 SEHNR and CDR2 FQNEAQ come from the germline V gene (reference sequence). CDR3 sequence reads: CASSFGQGLNRETQYF. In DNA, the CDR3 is TGTGCCAGCAGCTTCGGACAGGGGTTGAATCGGGAGACCCAGTACTTC.

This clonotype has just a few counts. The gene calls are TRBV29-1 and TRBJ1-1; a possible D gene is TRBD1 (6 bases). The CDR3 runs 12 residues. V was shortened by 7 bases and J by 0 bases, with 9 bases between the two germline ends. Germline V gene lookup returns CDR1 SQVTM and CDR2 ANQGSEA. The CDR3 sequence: CSGGQMNTEAFF. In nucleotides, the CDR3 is TGCAGCGGTGGACAGATGAACACTGAAGCTTTCTTT. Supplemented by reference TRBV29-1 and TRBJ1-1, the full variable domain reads SAVISQKPSRDICQRGTSLTIQCQVDSQVTMMFWYRQQPGQSLTLIATANQGSEATYESGFVIDKFPISRPNLTFSTLTVSNMSPEDSSIYLCSGGQMNTEAFFGQGTRLTVV.